This TCR beta chain was captured by sequencing in a study of esophageal squamous cell carcinoma under preoperative chemotherapy. Germline CDR1 is MNHNS and CDR2 is SASEGT. The CDR3 has 15 residues. V dropped 2 bases and J dropped 11 bases, with 20 bases sitting between them. Described time point: after preoperative PTX-NDP chemotherapy. TCRdb analysed the PCR reads with MiXCR anew, one entry per CDR3 protein. The repertoire includes roughly 9,300 distinct CDR3 sequences, approximately 49% of them detected once, and 14% sits in the top ten. This TCR came from a human donor with esophageal squamous cell carcinoma. The donor label of this sample is uncertain. The sample was acquired from a patient given preoperative chemotherapy. The V gene is TRBV6-1, the J gene TRBJ2-3; D tentatively reads TRBD1 or TRBD2 (6 bases each). The CDR3 nucleotides read TGTGCCAGCAGTGAACCGGGGGCGAGCACAGAGGAGCAGTATTTT. Its protein product is CASSEPGASTEEQYF.